These 21 T cell receptor beta chains share one sample of origin, sequenced in a study of T cell responses to AZD1222 COVID-19 vaccine. Method: immunoSEQ multiplex PCR; TCRdb's copy keeps in-frame clones and lacks some. This table has about 150,000 clones, 90% appearing once. The starting material was peripheral blood, obtained on day 0 of AZD1222 vaccination. Every receptor here comes from an adult in good health.

The genes are TRBV2 and TRBJ2-5; TRBD1 might be the D (6 bases). CDR3 length: 14 residues. Looked up from germline, CDR1 is SNHLY and CDR2 is FYNNEI. V dropped 6 bases and J dropped 2 bases, with 13 bases sitting between them. The DNA of the CDR3 is TGTGCCAGCAGGCCCACAGGGCGGCAAGAGACCCAGTACTTC. This encodes CASRPTGRQETQYF.

J is TRBJ2-1 and V is TRBV6-2 or TRBV6-3; 7 bases map to TRBD1. Germline CDR1 is MNHEY and CDR2 is SVGEGT. CDR3 length: 13 amino acids. With 6 bases clipped from V and 12 bases from J, the junction kept 11 bases outside the gene matches. The CDR3, as DNA: TGTGCCAGCAGCGCGGACACAGGGGAACGGCAGTTCTTC. Translated, it gives CASSADTGERQFF.

V gene TRBV7-9 combines with J gene TRBJ1-1; tentatively, D is TRBD1 (5 bases). V gave up 0 bases and J gave up 0 bases, with 20 bases separating them. CDR1 and CDR2 (germline): SEHNR, FQNEAQ (reference sequence). CDR3 length: 19 amino acids. The CDR3 region is CASSLAGYRTKRMNTEAFF. The CDR3 DNA reads as TGTGCCAGCAGCTTAGCGGGGTACAGGACAAAGCGTATGAACACTGAAGCTTTCTTT.

This chain connects TRBV14 to TRBJ1-1; D perhaps matches TRBD1 (6 bases). This CDR3 has 14 residues. Germline assignment: CDR1 SGHDN and CDR2 FVKESK. V lost 3 bases and J 8 bases, leaving 16 bases between the germline ends. CDR3 nucleotide sequence: TGTGCCAGCAGCCAGGACACAGGGCCGAGAGAAGCTTTCTTT. Encoded protein: CASSQDTGPREAFF.

This rearrangement joins TRBV11-1 to TRBJ2-5, with 7 bases lining up with TRBD2. The germline CDR1 and CDR2 sequences are SGHAT and FQDESV (reference sequence). CDR3 size: 15 residues. V was clipped by 5 bases and J by 5 bases; unmatched bases: 11. The CDR3 DNA follows: TGTGCCAGCAGCCGCGAGGGAGGGACCCGGGAGACCCAGTACTTC. Translating it yields CASSREGGTRETQYF.

This chain uses TRBV27 with TRBJ2-5; TRBD2 might be the D (5 bases). V lost 0 bases and J 4 bases, leaving 12 bases between the germline ends. The CDR3 loop spans 15 amino acids. In germline, CDR1 is MNHEY, CDR2 SMNVEV (reference sequence). The CDR3 coding sequence is TGTGCCAGCAGTTTATCGTGGGGAGTCGCAGAGACCCAGTACTTC. Its protein product is CASSLSWGVAETQYF.

The chain recombines TRBV6-2 or TRBV6-3 with TRBJ1-2; TRBD1 agrees at 9 bases. The ends lost 6 bases at V and 8 bases at J; junction bases unmatched: 7. CDR1 MNHEY and CDR2 SVGEGT come from the germline V gene. This CDR3 is built from 13 residues. CDR3 sequence reads: CASSPGQGSGYTF. CDR3 DNA sequence: TGTGCCAGCAGCCCCGGACAGGGGAGCGGCTACACCTTC.

The V gene is TRBV7-9, the J gene TRBJ2-1; TRBD2 matches 7 bases. The J segment lost 5 bases and the V segment lost 5 bases, leaving 6 bases of the junction unmatched. The germline gives CDR1 SEHNR, CDR2 FQNEAQ (reference sequence). The CDR3 spans 14 residues. CDR3 sequence (DNA): TGTGCCAGCAGCACAGCGGGGTCGAACAATGAGCAGTTCTTC. Translation gives CASSTAGSNNEQFF.

The CDR3 here is CSGTGTGGTEAFF. CDR3 DNA sequence: TGCAGCGGTACTGGGACAGGGGGGACTGAAGCTTTCTTT. The gene calls are TRBV29-1 and TRBJ1-1, with 11 bases matching TRBD1. Germline V CDR1 and CDR2: SQVTM, ANQGSEA. J lost 5 bases, V lost 7 bases, and 6 bases had no gene match. This CDR3 is built from 13 residues.

The rearrangement joins TRBV9 to TRBJ1-4, with 8 bases identical to TRBD1. Germline loops: CDR1 SGDLS, CDR2 YYNGEE. CDR3 length: 17 amino acids. V lost 4 bases to trimming and J lost 2 bases; unmatched junction nucleotides: 10. This CDR3 is CASSSRTGPVTNEKLFF. As DNA, the CDR3 is TGTGCCAGCAGCTCTCGGACAGGGCCGGTGACTAATGAAAAACTGTTTTTT.

The chain employs TRBV6-5 and TRBJ2-7; D is uncertain. This CDR3 region has 15 residues. The V end was cut by 0 bases, the J end by 6 bases, with 15 bases between. CDR1 and CDR2 (germline): MNHEY, SVGAGI. For the CDR3, the DNA is TGTGCCAGCAGTTACTCCCGCGCTGTAGTGCGCGAGCAGTACTTC. It yields the protein CASSYSRAVVREQYF.

J is TRBJ2-3 and V is TRBV19; 7 bases agree with TRBD2. The junction had 4 bases not matched to a gene; V was cut back by 3 bases and J by 4 bases. The CDR3 contains 14 residues. CDR1 LNHDA and CDR2 SQIVND come from the germline V gene (reference sequence). CDR3 protein: CASSMGLSADTQYF. Written as DNA, the CDR3 is TGTGCCAGTAGTATGGGACTATCCGCAGATACGCAGTATTTT.

Here the CDR3 DNA reads TGTGCCAGCAGTCCAGGACTAGCGGGAGGGAATGAGCAGTTCTTC. Translation gives CASSPGLAGGNEQFF. J is TRBJ2-1 and V is TRBV6-5; 15 positions agree with TRBD2. CDR3 size: 15 residues. Germline V gives CDR1 MNHEY, CDR2 SVGAGI. V dropped 5 bases and J dropped 7; count of bases not matched to a gene: 3.

The chain combines TRBV25-1 with TRBJ2-7; D call uncertain. The germline V and J ends were trimmed by 3 bases and 7 bases, with 10 bases remaining between them. This CDR3 is built from 12 residues. The V gene's germline CDR1 is MGHDK and CDR2 SYGVNS. Written as DNA, the CDR3 is TGTGCCAGCAGTGATACTTACTGGGAGCAGTACTTC. Translated, it gives CASSDTYWEQYF.

The chain uses TRBV6-2 or TRBV6-3 and TRBJ2-2; 13 nucleotides agree with TRBD2. This CDR3 region has 17 residues. Germline V CDR1 and CDR2: MNHEY, SVGEGT. The V segment lost 5 bases and the J segment 5 bases; nucleotides outside the gene matches: 8. This CDR3 reads CASSPGQGLAGTGELFF. The CDR3 DNA is TGTGCCAGCAGTCCGGGACAGGGACTAGCGGGAACCGGGGAGCTGTTTTTT.

This clone was recorded a few times. V and J are TRBV19 and TRBJ1-5; no reliable D call. V shed 6 bases and J shed 5 bases, with 11 bases lying between them. This CDR3 contains 13 residues. Germline loops: CDR1 LNHDA, CDR2 SQIVND (reference sequence). The CDR3 region is CASSPFGDQPQHF. CDR3 DNA: TGTGCCAGTAGCCCGTTCGGGGATCAGCCCCAGCATTTT.

The chain combines TRBV24-1 with TRBJ2-3, with D tentatively TRBD2 (7 bases). This CDR3 spans 14 amino acids. Germline assignment: CDR1 KGHDR and CDR2 SFDVKD. Trimming shortened V by 9 bases and J by 1 base, and 13 bases separated the two germline ends. The CDR3: CATAGARRTDTQYF. CDR3 nucleotide sequence: TGTGCCACCGCGGGGGCGAGGCGCACAGATACGCAGTATTTT.

V is TRBV7-2 and J is TRBJ1-1; possibly TRBD1 for D (5 bases). The germline gives CDR1 SGHTA, CDR2 FQGNSA. Trimming took 2 bases from V and 0 from J, leaving 10 bases between them. CDR3 length: 15 amino acids. The CDR3 sequence: CASSLQGFMNTEAFF. The CDR3 DNA follows: TGTGCCAGCAGCTTACAGGGCTTTATGAACACTGAAGCTTTCTTT. The full variable domain, its missing parts supplied by reference TRBV7-2 and TRBJ1-1, is GAGVSQSPSNKVTEKGKDVELRCDPISGHTALYWYRQSLGQGLEFLIYFQGNSAPDKSGLPSDRFSAERTGGSVSTLTIQRTQQEDSAVYLCASSLQGFMNTEAFFGQGTRLTVV.

A word on this clone: Distinct nucleotide sequences in the sample also encode this CDR3. The gene calls are TRBV19 and TRBJ1-5; D gene unclear. CDR1 LNHDA and CDR2 SQIVND come from the germline V gene (reference sequence). The CDR3 length is 14 residues. Trimming took off 2 bases at V and 2 bases at J, with 7 bases between the two ends. The CDR3 region is CASSIRQGNQPQHF. The CDR3 DNA follows: TGTGCCAGTAGTATAAGGCAGGGCAATCAGCCCCAGCATTTT. Full variable domain (missing parts from reference TRBV19 and TRBJ1-5): DGGITQSPKYLFRKEGQNVTLSCEQNLNHDAMYWYRQDPGQGLRLIYYSQIVNDFQKGDIAEGYSVSREKKESFPLTVTSAQKNPTAFYLCASSIRQGNQPQHFGDGTRLSIL.

V gene TRBV7-9 combines with J gene TRBJ2-7; D remains ambiguous. The CDR3 extends over 14 amino acids. Germline CDR1 and CDR2: SEHNR and FQNEAQ (reference sequence). V was shortened by 3 bases and J by 0 bases, with 9 bases between the two germline ends. The CDR3 protein is CASSLALPSYEQYF. CDR3 sequence (DNA): TGTGCCAGCAGCTTGGCTCTCCCCTCCTACGAGCAGTACTTC.

The chain recombines TRBV28 with TRBJ2-2; no clear D gene. V lost 3 bases and J 5 bases, leaving 10 bases between the germline ends. The CDR3 length is 14 residues. Germline CDR1 is MDHEN and CDR2 is SYDVKM. The CDR3 spells CASSFFGGTGELFF. The CDR3 region has the DNA TGTGCCAGCAGTTTTTTCGGCGGAACCGGGGAGCTGTTTTTT.